This TCR beta chain emerged from a study of cytomegalovirus exposure and HLA in healthy donors. On this clone itself: Antigen unknown. Its ends do not fully match the called genes, so a read error is possible. This CDR3 is also generated by other DNA sequences in the sample.

The CDR3 is made up of 13 amino acids. CDR1 is LNHDA, CDR2 SQIVND, per germline (reference sequence). Study results and limitations: Sequencing artifact likely explains a cluster of highly shared sequence variants. In a later analysis, TCR beta V- and J-gene trimming was associated with a missense DCLRE1C variant. Three CMV-associated chains proved CMV antigen-specific in vitro. It was reported in a later analysis that an Asian-associated ancestry cluster showed fewer N-insertions than the roughly 710-donor mean.

PCR involved 60 Vbeta and 13 Jbeta primers. The repertoire was sequenced with immunoSEQ multiplex PCR; TCRdb's copy has only in-frame clones and lacks some. The sample has around 130,000 clones; 75% to 80% are singletons. V gene TRBV19 combines with J gene TRBJ1-1, with TRBD1 matching 8 bases. The source material was PBMCs. The sequence derives from a woman in her sixties or seventies in good health and CMV-seronegative. The CDR3 DNA sequence: TGTGCCAGTAGGCAGGGGGCGCACACTGAGGCTTTCTTT. It is translated as CASRQGAHTEAFF.